This is a list of T cell receptor beta chains from one sample in a study of T cell repertoires in cytomegalovirus infection. TCRdb recomputed calls from the reads with MiXCR, one row per CDR3 protein. The data hold approximately 150,000 distinct CDR3 sequences, with 5.5% to 7% observed a single time. Input material: PBMCs. Receptor source: a human donor in good health (CMV status not recorded). Some clones in this sample may be carry-over from other donors' samples. The CDR3 runs from the conserved cysteine through the conserved F or W. The order of the fields is V gene, J gene, D gene, clone size, CDR3 protein, CDR3 DNA. D genes are given only for firm matches. The size entry is marked missing in some rows and otherwise reads once, few, many or a size class.

v_gene: TRBV28
j_gene: TRBJ1-4
d_gene: -
abundance: few
CDR3aa: CASSPGLPREKLFF
CDR3nt: TGTGCCAGCAGTCCCGGGCTCCCAAGGGAAAAACTGTTTTTT

v_gene: TRBV29-1
j_gene: TRBJ1-5
d_gene: -
abundance: -
CDR3aa: CSVAFRSDQPQHF
CDR3nt: TGCAGCGTTGCATTCAGGTCCGATCAGCCCCAGCATTTT

v_gene: TRBV2
j_gene: TRBJ1-6
d_gene: -
abundance: -
CDR3aa: CASTTRTNSPLHF
CDR3nt: TGTGCCAGCACCACAAGGACCAATTCACCCCTCCACTTT

v_gene: TRBV7-9
j_gene: TRBJ1-6
d_gene: TRBD1
abundance: few
CDR3aa: CASSSSGQTYNSPLHF
CDR3nt: TGTGCCAGCAGCTCCTCGGGACAGACCTATAATTCACCCCTCCACTTT

v_gene: TRBV6-2/TRBV6-3
j_gene: TRBJ2-7
d_gene: -
abundance: few
CDR3aa: CASSYPLREQYF
CDR3nt: TGTGCCAGCAGTTACCCCCTACGAGAACAGTACTTC

v_gene: TRBV29-1
j_gene: TRBJ2-3
d_gene: -
abundance: many
CDR3aa: CSVAPGEFTDTQYF
CDR3nt: TGCAGCGTTGCGCCAGGAGAGTTCACAGATACGCAGTATTTT

v_gene: TRBV6-2/TRBV6-3
j_gene: TRBJ1-6
d_gene: -
abundance: many
CDR3aa: CASSYGGSTGRSPLHF
CDR3nt: TGTGCCAGCAGTTACGGGGGCTCGACGGGACGTTCACCCCTCCACTTT

v_gene: TRBV19
j_gene: TRBJ1-1
d_gene: -
abundance: few
CDR3aa: CASSTLMNTEAFF
CDR3nt: TGTGCCAGTAGTACCCTCATGAACACTGAAGCTTTCTTT

v_gene: TRBV6-1
j_gene: TRBJ2-3
d_gene: -
abundance: many
CDR3aa: CASRNTDTQYF
CDR3nt: TGTGCCAGCAGAAATACAGATACGCAGTATTTT

v_gene: TRBV7-2
j_gene: TRBJ2-1
d_gene: -
abundance: many
CDR3aa: CASRRGTYNEQFF
CDR3nt: TGTGCCAGCAGGAGGGGGACCTACAATGAGCAGTTCTTC

v_gene: TRBV20-1
j_gene: TRBJ2-5
d_gene: TRBD1
abundance: few
CDR3aa: CSAARQGQETQYF
CDR3nt: TGCAGTGCCGCCCGACAGGGGCAAGAGACCCAGTACTTC

v_gene: TRBV10-3
j_gene: TRBJ1-1
d_gene: -
abundance: -
CDR3aa: CAISESSTKAFF
CDR3nt: TGTGCCATCAGTGAGTCGAGCACGAAGGCTTTCTTT

v_gene: TRBV28
j_gene: TRBJ1-1
d_gene: -
abundance: many
CDR3aa: CASSFGVTEAFF
CDR3nt: TGTGCCAGCAGTTTCGGAGTAACTGAAGCTTTCTTT

v_gene: TRBV20-1
j_gene: TRBJ2-3
d_gene: TRBD1
abundance: many
CDR3aa: CSARFLDRGPFLGTDTQYF
CDR3nt: TGCAGTGCTAGATTCCTGGACAGGGGTCCCTTCCTTGGCACAGATACGCAGTATTTT

v_gene: TRBV7-2
j_gene: TRBJ1-6
d_gene: TRBD1
abundance: many
CDR3aa: CASSFSGTGNSPLHF
CDR3nt: TGTGCCAGCAGCTTTTCCGGGACAGGGAATTCACCCCTCCACTTT

v_gene: TRBV7-2
j_gene: TRBJ2-7
d_gene: TRBD1
abundance: many
CDR3aa: CASSRQGPSYEQYF
CDR3nt: TGTGCCAGCAGCCGACAGGGGCCCTCCTACGAGCAGTACTTC